A single sample gave rise to the 18 T cell receptor beta chains below, sequenced in a study of T-cell memory formation after mild COVID-19 (TCRdb year 2021). Libraries were prepared through 5' RACE. Sequencing was performed on an Illumina NovaSeq 6000. TCRdb handled the public reads itself, with Q25 trimming in fastp and clone calling in MiXCR, and kept productive beta chains. CDR3 protein duplicates are merged, each entry listing the most common genes and DNA. This sample gives 140,000 or so distinct CDR3 sequences in total; 15% to 20% of them show up just once. 2% to 2.5% of the sample lies in the top ten. Sequencing was performed on PBMCs or a T cell subset sorted from them (not recorded which). These receptors were taken from an adult woman who had mild COVID-19 (a few samples of this study predate the infection). The sample titles of this study are shuffled in the database, so cell type and time point are left out; the donor was told from shared clones.

This clonotype was observed a handful of times. The V and J genes are TRBV4-1 and TRBJ2-3; 12 bases map to TRBD2. The length of the CDR3 is 17 residues. V lost 2 bases to trimming and J lost 2 bases; unmatched junction nucleotides: 5. Germline V gene lookup returns CDR1 MGHRA and CDR2 YSYEKL. The CDR3 DNA follows: TGCGCCAGCAGCCAAAAATCTAGCGGGGGGGACACAGATACGCAGTATTTT. Protein sequence: CASSQKSSGGDTDTQYF.

Remarks on this clonotype: The junction and the germline gene differ at one end; a read error may be behind it. The V and J genes are TRBV10-3 and TRBJ2-3; perhaps TRBD2 as D (5 bases). Germline V gene data show CDR1 as ENHRY and CDR2 as SYGVKD. The CDR3 totals 15 residues. Here the CDR3 DNA reads TGTGCCATCAGCTCTCAGGTGGGGAGCACAGATAAGCAGTATTTT. This sequence encodes CAISSQVGSTDKQYF.

This clonotype was seen ten or more times. J is TRBJ2-3 and V is TRBV5-1, with TRBD1 matching 7 bases. The CDR3 runs 14 residues. Losses at the gene ends were 0 bases for V and 6 bases for J; bases not matched to a gene: 4. Per germline, CDR1 SGHRS and CDR2 YFSETQ. The CDR3 DNA is TGCGCCAGCAGCTTGGGACAGGGCGGCGATACGCAGTATTTT. This codes for CASSLGQGGDTQYF. Based on the CDR3 plus reference TRBV5-1 and TRBJ2-3, the full variable domain is KAGVTQTPRYLIKTRGQQVTLSCSPISGHRSVSWYQQTPGQGLQFLFEYFSETQRNKGNFPGRFSGRQFSNSRSEMNVSTLELGDSALYLCASSLGQGGDTQYFGPGTRLTVL.

This clonotype has a handful of counts. This chain links TRBV30 with TRBJ2-1; 8 positions agree with TRBD2. Per germline, CDR1 GTSNPN and CDR2 SVGIG (reference sequence). The V gene end was trimmed by 5 bases and the J gene end by 5 bases; junction bases not matched to a gene: 17. The length of the CDR3 is 17 residues. CDR3 loop: CAWERGKTGRADNEQFF. The CDR3 coding sequence is TGTGCCTGGGAGCGGGGAAAAACCGGGAGGGCCGACAATGAGCAGTTCTTC.

The chain has TRBV12-3 or TRBV12-4 and TRBJ2-3; 10 positions agree with TRBD2. V trimming: 6 bases; J trimming: 6 bases; junction bases outside the gene matches: 9. This CDR3 contains 15 residues. The CDR3 coding sequence is TGTGCCAGCAGCCTCGAAGCGGGGGGGCCGGATACGCAGTATTTT. Translated, it gives CASSLEAGGPDTQYF.

The rearrangement uses TRBV24-1 and TRBJ2-1; 7 bases match TRBD2. After removal of 2 bases from V and 3 bases from J, the junction contained 3 bases not matched to a gene. Germline loops: CDR1 KGHDR, CDR2 SFDVKD. The CDR3 totals 15 residues. The CDR3 loop reads CATSDSREVYNEQFF. DNA for the CDR3: TGTGCCACCAGTGATTCCCGGGAGGTCTACAATGAGCAGTTCTTC.

The chain is built from TRBV25-1 and TRBJ1-2; perhaps TRBD1 as D (5 bases). CDR3 length equals 14 residues. In germline, CDR1 is MGHDK, CDR2 SYGVNS. V lost 3 bases, J lost 7 bases, and 15 bases lay in between. CDR3 DNA: TGTGCCAGCAGTGATACAAGATGGGGCAGTGGCTACACCTTC. It encodes CASSDTRWGSGYTF.

In this sample, this clonotype turned up a few times. The V and J genes are TRBV3-1 and TRBJ1-1; no clear D. This CDR3 spans 14 amino acids. Germline V gene data show CDR1 as LGHDT and CDR2 as YNNKEL (reference sequence). V was cut by 1 base and J by 2 bases, with 8 bases left in between. CDR3 residues: CASSQGGRNTEAFF. The CDR3 DNA is TGTGCCAGCAGCCAAGGCGGCAGAAACACTGAAGCTTTCTTT.

This rearrangement joins TRBV15 to TRBJ2-2, with D perhaps TRBD2 (5 bases). Trimming pared 0 bases from V and 4 bases from J, leaving 9 bases between. CDR3 length equals 15 residues. Germline V gives CDR1 LNHNV, CDR2 YYDKDF (reference sequence). CDR3 protein: CATSRDRSGTGELFF. In DNA form, the CDR3 reads TGTGCCACCAGCAGAGATAGAAGCGGCACCGGGGAGCTGTTTTTT.

The gene calls are TRBV11-2 and TRBJ2-3; the D gene is possibly TRBD2 (5 bases). CDR3 size: 15 residues. Germline V gene data show CDR1 as SGHAT and CDR2 as FQNNGV. V shed 1 base and J shed 4 bases, with 12 bases lying between them. Here the CDR3 reads CASSLVAGWADTQYF. CDR3 in DNA: TGTGCCAGCAGCTTAGTGGCGGGCTGGGCAGATACGCAGTATTTT.

Only a few counts were recorded for this clonotype. J is TRBJ2-5 and V is TRBV30, with 8 bases fitting TRBD2. Germline CDR1 is GTSNPN and CDR2 is SVGIG (reference sequence). The length of the CDR3 is 15 residues. V shed 1 base, J shed 5 bases, and the junction held 9 bases outside the gene matches. The chain's CDR3 is CAWSAQSGRLETQYF. The CDR3 DNA reads TGTGCCTGGAGTGCGCAGAGCGGGAGACTGGAGACCCAGTACTTC.

In its sample, this clonotype was seen once. This rearrangement joins TRBV3-1 to TRBJ2-2; D is uncertain. Trimming cost V 1 base and J 7 bases, with 7 bases left between them. The CDR3 covers 13 residues. Germline CDR1 reads LGHDT; CDR2 reads YNNKEL (reference sequence). In DNA form, the CDR3 reads TGTGCCAGCAGCCAAGGCGGAGTCGGGGAGCTGTTTTTT. Translated, it gives CASSQGGVGELFF.

The gene calls are TRBV5-1 and TRBJ1-6, with D perhaps matching TRBD1 (5 bases). The germline V gene encodes CDR1 SGHRS and CDR2 YFSETQ. The V and J ends lost 5 bases and 6 bases respectively, with 15 bases between them. The CDR3 loop spans 15 amino acids. CDR3 in DNA: TGCGCCAGCAGTACCGATAGGGGAGGTAATTCACCCCTCCACTTT. Translation gives CASSTDRGGNSPLHF.

The V gene is TRBV23-1, the J gene TRBJ1-1, with D perhaps TRBD1 (5 bases). TRBV23-1 is an open reading frame, and its role is uncertain. Trimming shortened V by 0 bases and J by 4 bases, and 12 bases separated the two germline ends. CDR3 size: 15 residues. The CDR3 loop reads CASSQSEGLGTEAFF. The CDR3 DNA reads TGCGCCAGCAGTCAATCGGAGGGGTTGGGCACTGAAGCTTTCTTT.

V gene TRBV5-5 combines with J gene TRBJ1-6, with D possibly being TRBD1 (6 bases). The CDR3 is 14 residues long. The germline CDR1 and CDR2 sequences are SGHKS and YYEKEE (reference sequence). Trimming removed 3 bases at V and 10 bases at J, with 14 bases between. The CDR3 loop is CASSWRPGDSPLHF. Here the CDR3 DNA reads TGTGCCAGCAGCTGGCGGCCAGGGGACTCACCCCTCCACTTT.

The gene calls are TRBV5-1 and TRBJ1-1; 8 bases match TRBD1. With 1 base clipped from V and 0 bases from J, the junction kept 11 bases outside the gene matches. Germline-derived CDR1 and CDR2 are SGHRS and YFSETQ. This CDR3 region has 18 residues. The CDR3 nucleotides are TGCGCCAGCAGCTTGAACGGACAGGGATGGCGGTTGAACACTGAAGCTTTCTTT. Amino acids: CASSLNGQGWRLNTEAFF. The whole variable domain, remainder taken from reference TRBV5-1 and TRBJ1-1, is KAGVTQTPRYLIKTRGQQVTLSCSPISGHRSVSWYQQTPGQGLQFLFEYFSETQRNKGNFPGRFSGRQFSNSRSEMNVSTLELGDSALYLCASSLNGQGWRLNTEAFFGQGTRLTVV.

CDR3 sequence reads: CASSSQGGPGNEQFF. The CDR3 DNA follows: TGCGCCAGCAGCTCCCAAGGAGGGCCCGGGAATGAGCAGTTCTTC. This chain links TRBV5-1 with TRBJ2-1, with D perhaps matching TRBD2 (6 bases). The CDR3 runs to 15 residues. Germline values: CDR1 SGHRS, CDR2 YFSETQ. Trimming left V 3 bases short and J 7 bases short, with 17 bases between.

The rearrangement uses TRBV12-5 and TRBJ1-5; 7 nucleotides agree with TRBD1. CDR3 length: 15 amino acids. CDR1 is LGHNT, CDR2 FRNRAP, per germline. J gave up 4 bases and V 2 bases, and 5 bases lay outside the gene matches. As DNA, the CDR3 is TGTGCTAGTGGTTTGACTCTGGGACAGAATCAGCCCCAGCATTTT. Its translation is CASGLTLGQNQPQHF.